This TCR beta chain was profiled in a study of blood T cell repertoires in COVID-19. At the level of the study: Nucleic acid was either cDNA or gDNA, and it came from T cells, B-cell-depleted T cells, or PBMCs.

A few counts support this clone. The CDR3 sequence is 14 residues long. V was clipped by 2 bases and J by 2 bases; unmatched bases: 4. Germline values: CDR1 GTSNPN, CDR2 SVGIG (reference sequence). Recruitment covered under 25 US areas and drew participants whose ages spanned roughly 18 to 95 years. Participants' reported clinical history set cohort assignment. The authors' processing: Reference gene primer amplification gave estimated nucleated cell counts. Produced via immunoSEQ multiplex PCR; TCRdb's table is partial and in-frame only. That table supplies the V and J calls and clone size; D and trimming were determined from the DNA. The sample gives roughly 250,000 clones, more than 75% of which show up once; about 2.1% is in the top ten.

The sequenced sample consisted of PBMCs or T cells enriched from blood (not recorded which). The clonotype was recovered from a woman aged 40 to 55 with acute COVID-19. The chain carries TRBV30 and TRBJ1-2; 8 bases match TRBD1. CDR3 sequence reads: CAWSPGQGNYGYTF. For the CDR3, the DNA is TGTGCCTGGAGTCCCGGACAGGGAAACTATGGCTACACCTTC.